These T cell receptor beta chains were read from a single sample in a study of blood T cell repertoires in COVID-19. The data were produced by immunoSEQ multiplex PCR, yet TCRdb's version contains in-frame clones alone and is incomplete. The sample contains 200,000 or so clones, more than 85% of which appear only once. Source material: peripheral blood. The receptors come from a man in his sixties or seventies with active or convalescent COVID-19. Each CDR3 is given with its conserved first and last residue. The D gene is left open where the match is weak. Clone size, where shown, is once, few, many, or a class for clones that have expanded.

cdr3_nt: TGTGCCACCAGTGTGGGCTACCAAGAGACCCAGTACTTC
cdr3_aa: CATSVGYQETQYF
cdr3_length: 13
v_call: TRBV24-1
j_call: TRBJ2-5
d_call: -
clone_size: -

cdr3_nt: TGTGCCAGTAGTTCCCGGGGCTCTGGGGCCAACGTCCTGACTTTC
cdr3_aa: CASSSRGSGANVLTF
cdr3_length: 15
v_call: TRBV19
j_call: TRBJ2-6
d_call: -
clone_size: -

cdr3_nt: TGCGCCAGCAGTCAACCGCCGACAGGGAGCCTTGGCTACACCTTC
cdr3_aa: CASSQPPTGSLGYTF
cdr3_length: 15
v_call: TRBV23-1
j_call: TRBJ1-2
d_call: TRBD1
clone_size: -

cdr3_nt: TGTGCCAGCAGTTTATTCAGGGGGAGAGGCTACACCTTC
cdr3_aa: CASSLFRGRGYTF
cdr3_length: 13
v_call: TRBV28
j_call: TRBJ1-2
d_call: TRBD1
clone_size: -

cdr3_nt: TGTGCCAGCAGCCAAGTCTCGTTCGCAGATACGCAGTATTTT
cdr3_aa: CASSQVSFADTQYF
cdr3_length: 14
v_call: TRBV14
j_call: TRBJ2-3
d_call: -
clone_size: -

cdr3_nt: TGTGCCTTGGGGACTAGCGGGAGTAATGAGCAGTTCTTC
cdr3_aa: CALGTSGSNEQFF
cdr3_length: 13
v_call: TRBV30
j_call: TRBJ2-1
d_call: TRBD2
clone_size: -

cdr3_nt: TGTGCCAGCAGTTACTGGGCAGGGGGTGAGACTGAAGCTTTCTTT
cdr3_aa: CASSYWAGGETEAFF
cdr3_length: 15
v_call: TRBV6-5
j_call: TRBJ1-1
d_call: TRBD1
clone_size: -

cdr3_nt: TGTGCCAGCAGTCAACCCTCACAGATCTATTCACCCCTCCACTTT
cdr3_aa: CASSQPSQIYSPLHF
cdr3_length: 15
v_call: TRBV28
j_call: TRBJ1-6
d_call: -
clone_size: -

cdr3_nt: TGTGCCAGCAGTGGCCGGACCGGAGGTAGGAATTCACCCCTCCACTTT
cdr3_aa: CASSGRTGGRNSPLHF
cdr3_length: 16
v_call: TRBV2
j_call: TRBJ1-6
d_call: -
clone_size: -

cdr3_nt: TGCGCCAGCAGCCAAGCGGGACAGGGGATCGGGGAGCTGTTTTTT
cdr3_aa: CASSQAGQGIGELFF
cdr3_length: 15
v_call: TRBV4-3
j_call: TRBJ2-2
d_call: TRBD1
clone_size: -

cdr3_nt: TGTGCCAGCAGCTTTGAGGGCTATGGCTACACCTTC
cdr3_aa: CASSFEGYGYTF
cdr3_length: 12
v_call: TRBV5-4
j_call: TRBJ1-2
d_call: -
clone_size: -

cdr3_nt: TGCGCCAGCAGCGGCGGACTAGCGGGGGGGCGGGATACGCAGTATTTT
cdr3_aa: CASSGGLAGGRDTQYF
cdr3_length: 16
v_call: TRBV4-3
j_call: TRBJ2-3
d_call: TRBD2
clone_size: -

cdr3_nt: TGTGCCAGCAGCTTGATCGGCGAGGCCAGGGGGCTTAATTCACCCCTCCACTTT
cdr3_aa: CASSLIGEARGLNSPLHF
cdr3_length: 18
v_call: TRBV5-5
j_call: TRBJ1-6
d_call: TRBD1
clone_size: -

cdr3_nt: TGTGCCAGCTCACGCGGGGGAACAGATACGCAGTATTTT
cdr3_aa: CASSRGGTDTQYF
cdr3_length: 13
v_call: TRBV18
j_call: TRBJ2-3
d_call: TRBD2
clone_size: -

cdr3_nt: TGTGCCAGCAGCCACTACGAGCAGTACTTC
cdr3_aa: CASSHYEQYF
cdr3_length: 10
v_call: TRBV28
j_call: TRBJ2-7
d_call: -
clone_size: -

cdr3_nt: TGTGCCAGCAGGGACGGAGGATCACTAAACACTGAAGCTTTCTTT
cdr3_aa: CASRDGGSLNTEAFF
cdr3_length: 15
v_call: TRBV6-5
j_call: TRBJ1-1
d_call: -
clone_size: -

cdr3_nt: TGTGCCAGCAGCACGACAGGGGACGGAAACACCATATATTTT
cdr3_aa: CASSTTGDGNTIYF
cdr3_length: 14
v_call: TRBV28
j_call: TRBJ1-3
d_call: TRBD1
clone_size: -

cdr3_nt: TGTGCCAGCAGCTCTCGACAGGACCCAAATGAAAAACTGTTTTTT
cdr3_aa: CASSSRQDPNEKLFF
cdr3_length: 15
v_call: TRBV5-6
j_call: TRBJ1-4
d_call: -
clone_size: once

cdr3_nt: TGTGCCAGCAGCTTAGTAGATTCGGGGTCATCACCCCTCCACTTT
cdr3_aa: CASSLVDSGSSPLHF
cdr3_length: 15
v_call: TRBV11-2
j_call: TRBJ1-6
d_call: -
clone_size: -

cdr3_nt: TGTGCCAGAAGCCGGACCGGGACTAGCGGGGGGTCAGACAATGAGCAGTTCTTC
cdr3_aa: CARSRTGTSGGSDNEQFF
cdr3_length: 18
v_call: TRBV5-3
j_call: TRBJ2-1
d_call: TRBD2
clone_size: -

cdr3_nt: TGTGCCAGCAGTCCGGGACAGGGAGGGACCGGGGAGCTGTTTTTT
cdr3_aa: CASSPGQGGTGELFF
cdr3_length: 15
v_call: TRBV6-5
j_call: TRBJ2-2
d_call: TRBD1
clone_size: -

cdr3_nt: TGTGCCTGGAGCCCGGGACACCCCACCGGGGAGCTGTTTTTT
cdr3_aa: CAWSPGHPTGELFF
cdr3_length: 14
v_call: TRBV30
j_call: TRBJ2-2
d_call: -
clone_size: few

cdr3_nt: TGTGCCAGCAGCACAAACAAGCGGGGGACTCGATACGAGCAGTACTTC
cdr3_aa: CASSTNKRGTRYEQYF
cdr3_length: 16
v_call: TRBV3-1/TRBV3-2
j_call: TRBJ2-7
d_call: TRBD2
clone_size: -

cdr3_nt: TGTGCCAGTAGCCACCTTCGAGAGGGGGACGACTATGGCTACACCTTC
cdr3_aa: CASSHLREGDDYGYTF
cdr3_length: 16
v_call: TRBV19
j_call: TRBJ1-2
d_call: -
clone_size: -

cdr3_nt: TGTGCCAGCAGCTTAGATTCAGGGAGGACAGATACGCAGTATTTT
cdr3_aa: CASSLDSGRTDTQYF
cdr3_length: 15
v_call: TRBV7-2
j_call: TRBJ2-3
d_call: -
clone_size: -

cdr3_nt: TGTGCCAGCAGTCTACTATACACCGGGGAGCTGTTTTTT
cdr3_aa: CASSLLYTGELFF
cdr3_length: 13
v_call: TRBV12-3/TRBV12-4
j_call: TRBJ2-2
d_call: -
clone_size: -

cdr3_nt: TGTGCCACCTGGGGGGGGTTCGACAATGAAAAACTGTTTTTT
cdr3_aa: CATWGGFDNEKLFF
cdr3_length: 14
v_call: TRBV10-3
j_call: TRBJ1-4
d_call: -
clone_size: -

cdr3_nt: TGTGCCAGCAGCCGGACAGGGAATGAGCAGTTCTTC
cdr3_aa: CASSRTGNEQFF
cdr3_length: 12
v_call: TRBV6-2/TRBV6-3
j_call: TRBJ2-1
d_call: TRBD1
clone_size: -